This TCR beta chain was identified during a study of shared clonotypes between healthy human individuals. Whole-study findings and limits: Clonotype sharing among donors was expected to depend on sequencing depth.

CDR1 and CDR2 (germline): SNHLY, FYNNEI. The CDR3 covers 17 residues. Trimming removed 4 bases from V and 5 bases from J, with 21 bases in between. Authors' processing steps: Junction-only immunoSEQ sequences carried no quality scores, so filtering differed. Assay used: immunoSEQ multiplex PCR; TCRdb lists only in-frame clones, some missing. Clone size and V and J calls were adopted from that table, with D and trimming inferred from the DNA. The sample lists more than 2 million clones, around 95% occurring once. With respect to this clone: Its antigen is not identified.

V and J are TRBV2 and TRBJ2-1; D is perhaps TRBD1 (6 bases). The receptor comes from a man aged 18 to 29 in good health. The material sequenced was naive CD4+ T cells sorted from blood. Subset: CD45RA+ positively selected. This CDR3 is CASSAPRATGRDNEQFF. CDR3 in DNA: TGTGCCAGCAGTGCCCCGAGGGCTACAGGGCGTGACAATGAGCAGTTCTTC.